This T cell receptor (beta chain) was captured in a study of TIL therapy for anti-PD-1-resistant metastatic lung cancer. Study-wide background: Median patient age was about 56, ranging about 38-80 years.

Time point given: pre-treatment sample, taken before nivolumab and TIL therapy. Tumor tissue came from excised metastases, mostly pleural nodules or supraclavicular lymph nodes. Tumor harvest preceded PD-1/PD-L1 blockade, followed by nivolumab treatment. The immunoSEQ assay was v3. Profiled with immunoSEQ multiplex PCR; TCRdb holds only in-frame clones, not every one. The data hold approximately 23,000 clones, with approximately 63% observed a single time. V lost 0 bases and J 4 bases, leaving 12 bases between the germline ends. Germline values: CDR1 LGHNA, CDR2 YNFKEQ. The CDR3 sequence is 16 residues long. Study-wide results and caveats: Many TIL product clones were absent from baseline tumor, suggesting clonal contraction. TIL cultures after expansion showed higher clonality and lower diversity than baseline tumor (median about 6% vs 30%).

In regard to this clone: Its antigen is not known.

The chain couples TRBV4-2 to TRBJ2-2; D might be TRBD1 (5 bases). This sample comprised tumor tissue, obtained at baseline. The clonotype comes from a woman between 25 and 85 years old with non-small cell lung cancer. CDR3 region: CASSQDQGSSTGELFF. The CDR3 DNA reads as TGTGCCAGCAGCCAAGATCAGGGCTCTAGCACCGGGGAGCTGTTTTTT.